One sample yielded the 12 T cell receptor beta chains listed below, sequenced in a study of OX40 agonist ivuxolimab in advanced cancers. Libraries were prepared by immunoSEQ multiplex PCR; TCRdb keeps only in-frame clonotypes and omits some of them. The sample has about 110,000 clones; 80% to 95% are singletons. The sample here was CD4+ or CD8+ T cells sorted from blood, taken in a trial of the OX40 agonist ivuxolimab. Every receptor here comes from an adult with an advanced solid tumor such as melanoma, head and neck, liver or kidney cancer.

The genes are TRBV30 and TRBJ1-5, with D possibly matching TRBD1 (5 bases). Deletions cut 0 bases from V and 6 bases from J, with 15 bases between. CDR3 length: 15 residues. Germline values: CDR1 GTSNPN, CDR2 SVGIG (reference sequence). CDR3 in amino acids: CAWSVGAGWGQPQHF. The CDR3 nucleotides read TGTGCCTGGAGTGTAGGGGCAGGTTGGGGTCAGCCCCAGCATTTT.

The chain combines TRBV7-6 with TRBJ2-7; no clear D. The V end lost 3 bases, the J end lost 0 bases, and 9 bases lay between the germline ends. This CDR3 region has 14 residues. Per the germline V gene, CDR1 is SGHVS and CDR2 is FNYEAQ. CDR3 sequence reads: CASSFSTASYEQYF. DNA of the CDR3: TGTGCCAGCAGCTTCTCAACAGCCTCCTACGAGCAGTACTTC.

This clone was picked up a small number of times. The chain uses TRBV11-2 and TRBJ2-7, with unresolved D. The CDR3 covers 12 residues. Per the germline V gene, CDR1 is SGHAT and CDR2 is FQNNGV. V was clipped by 4 bases and J by 7 bases, with 11 bases between them. The CDR3 nucleotides read TGTGCCAGCAGCTCAAGACCAGCGGAGCAGTACTTC. This sequence encodes CASSSRPAEQYF.

To note about this clone: Other DNA sequences from this sample encode an identical CDR3 as well. The chain has TRBV19 and TRBJ2-6; D is unresolved. The CDR3 totals 14 residues. Germline assignment: CDR1 LNHDA and CDR2 SQIVND (reference sequence). Trimming removed 4 bases at V and 2 bases at J, with 6 bases between. The CDR3 sequence is CASSNTPGANVLTF. CDR3 DNA: TGTGCCAGTAGTAACACTCCTGGGGCCAACGTCCTGACTTTC. The full variable domain, with the rest looked up from reference TRBV19 and TRBJ2-6, is DGGITQSPKYLFRKEGQNVTLSCEQNLNHDAMYWYRQDPGQGLRLIYYSQIVNDFQKGDIAEGYSVSREKKESFPLTVTSAQKNPTAFYLCASSNTPGANVLTFGAGSRLTVL.

The chain is built from TRBV6-4 and TRBJ1-5, with 11 bases that match TRBD1. CDR1 and CDR2 (germline): MRHNA, SNTAGT. J was trimmed by 1 base and V by 6 bases; bases with no gene match: 8. CDR3 length: 17 amino acids. CDR3 nucleotides: TGTGCCAGCAGCCCCGGGACAGGGGGGACGAGCAATCAGCCCCAGCATTTT. Translating gives CASSPGTGGTSNQPQHF.

V usage is TRBV9 and J usage is TRBJ2-1; perhaps TRBD2 as D (7 bases). The germline CDR1 and CDR2 sequences are SGDLS and YYNGEE. This CDR3 has 16 residues. V shed 0 bases and J shed 9 bases, with 19 bases lying between them. The CDR3 protein is CASSVGAQGGGGEQFF. The DNA of the CDR3 is TGTGCCAGCAGCGTAGGGGCACAGGGAGGGGGAGGTGAGCAGTTCTTC.

CDR3 sequence reads: CASSLVREGLYQETQYF. CDR3 nucleotides: TGCGCCAGCAGCTTGGTCCGGGAGGGGCTGTACCAAGAGACCCAGTACTTC. This chain uses TRBV5-1 with TRBJ2-5, with TRBD2 identical over 8 bases. The CDR3 is made up of 17 amino acids. Per the germline V gene, CDR1 is SGHRS and CDR2 is YFSETQ. V gave up 0 bases and J gave up 0 bases; unmatched junction bases: 7. Complete variable domain (other parts from reference TRBV5-1 and TRBJ2-5): KAGVTQTPRYLIKTRGQQVTLSCSPISGHRSVSWYQQTPGQGLQFLFEYFSETQRNKGNFPGRFSGRQFSNSRSEMNVSTLELGDSALYLCASSLVREGLYQETQYFGPGTRLLVL.

The chain has TRBV19 and TRBJ1-4, with D unresolved. V was clipped by 5 bases and J by 8 bases, with 9 bases between them. This CDR3 contains 12 residues. Germline V lookup: CDR1 LNHDA, CDR2 SQIVND (reference sequence). The chain's CDR3 is CASSPEKEKLFF. CDR3 nucleotide sequence: TGTGCCAGTAGTCCGGAGAAAGAAAAACTGTTTTTT.

The chain recombines TRBV30 with TRBJ1-3; possible D gene TRBD1, 5 bases. Trimming pared 5 bases from V and 4 bases from J, leaving 15 bases between. This CDR3 spans 14 amino acids. Germline V gives CDR1 GTSNPN, CDR2 SVGIG (reference sequence). CDR3 sequence (DNA): TGTGCCTGGTCCGGGGTCGGGGGAGGAAACACCATATATTTT. The encoded protein is CAWSGVGGGNTIYF.

This clone was detected once. A much larger clone lies one base from this, so it may be a read error. In DNA, the CDR3 is TGTGCCAGCAGTGTAAAGTCAGGTGAAGCAGATACGCAGTATTTT. Its protein product is CASSVKSGEADTQYF. The chain carries TRBV2 and TRBJ2-3; D remains unclear. This CDR3 region has 15 residues. The germline gives CDR1 SNHLY, CDR2 FYNNEI. V was clipped by 4 bases and J by 4 bases, with 15 bases between them. Full variable domain (rest looked up from reference TRBV2 and TRBJ2-3): EPEVTQTPSHQVTQMGQEVILRCVPISNHLYFYWYRQILGQKVEFLVSFYNNEISEKSEIFDDQFSVERPDGSNFTLKIRSTKLEDSAMYFCASSVKSGEADTQYFGPGTRLTVL.

The chain employs TRBV18 and TRBJ1-1; D is uncertain. This CDR3 is built from 13 residues. With 3 bases removed from V and 1 base from J, the gap between germline ends came to 6 bases. Looked up from germline, CDR1 is KGHSH and CDR2 is LQKENI. This CDR3 reads CASSPFGNTEAFF. The CDR3 DNA reads as TGTGCCAGCTCACCCTTTGGGAACACTGAAGCTTTCTTT.

The chain employs TRBV18 and TRBJ1-5; 7 bases are shared with TRBD1. Germline V gene data show CDR1 as KGHSH and CDR2 as LQKENI. J lost 3 bases, V lost 4 bases, and 9 bases had no gene match. The length of the CDR3 is 16 residues. CDR3: CASSLMRQGNNQPQHF. As DNA, the CDR3 is TGTGCCAGCTCACTCATGCGACAGGGAAACAATCAGCCCCAGCATTTT.